This T cell receptor beta chain was documented in a study of shared clonotypes between healthy human individuals. The repertoire was sequenced with immunoSEQ multiplex PCR; TCRdb's copy has only in-frame clones and lacks some. Of some 200,000 clones listed, 65% to 70% are singletons. Sample: memory CD4+ T cells sorted from blood. Indicated subset: CD45RA-negative fraction. The receptor comes from a man aged 25-45 years in good health.

CDR3: CASSLALQANYYEQYF. CDR3 nucleotide sequence: TGTGCCAGCAGCTTAGCGCTACAGGCGAACTACTACGAGCAGTACTTC. V usage is TRBV11-2 and J usage is TRBJ2-7; possible D gene TRBD1, 5 bases. V was cut by 1 base and J by 3 bases, with 16 bases left in between. CDR3 size: 16 residues. Germline V gives CDR1 SGHAT, CDR2 FQNNGV.